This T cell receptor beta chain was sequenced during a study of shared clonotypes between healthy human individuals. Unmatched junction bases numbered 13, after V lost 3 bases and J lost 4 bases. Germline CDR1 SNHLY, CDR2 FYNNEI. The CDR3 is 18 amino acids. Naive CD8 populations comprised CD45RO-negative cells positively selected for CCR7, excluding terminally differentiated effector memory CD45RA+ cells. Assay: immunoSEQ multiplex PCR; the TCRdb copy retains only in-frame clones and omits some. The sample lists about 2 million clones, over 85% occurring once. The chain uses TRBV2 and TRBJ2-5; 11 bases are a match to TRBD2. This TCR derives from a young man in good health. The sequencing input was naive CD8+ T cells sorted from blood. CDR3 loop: CASSDGTRTSGSLETQYF. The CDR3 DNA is TGTGCCAGCAGTGATGGTACACGAACTAGCGGGAGTTTAGAGACCCAGTACTTC.